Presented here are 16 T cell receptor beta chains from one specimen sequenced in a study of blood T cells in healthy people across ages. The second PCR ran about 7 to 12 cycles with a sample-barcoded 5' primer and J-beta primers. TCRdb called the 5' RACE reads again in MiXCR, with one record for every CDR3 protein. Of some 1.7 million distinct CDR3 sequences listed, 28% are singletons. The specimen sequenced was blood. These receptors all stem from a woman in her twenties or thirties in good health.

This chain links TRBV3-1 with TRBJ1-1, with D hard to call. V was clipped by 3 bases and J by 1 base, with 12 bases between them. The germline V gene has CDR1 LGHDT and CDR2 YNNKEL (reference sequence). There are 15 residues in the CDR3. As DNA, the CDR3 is TGTGCCAGCAGCCACACCCGGTGGGCGAACACTGAAGCTTTCTTT. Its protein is CASSHTRWANTEAFF.

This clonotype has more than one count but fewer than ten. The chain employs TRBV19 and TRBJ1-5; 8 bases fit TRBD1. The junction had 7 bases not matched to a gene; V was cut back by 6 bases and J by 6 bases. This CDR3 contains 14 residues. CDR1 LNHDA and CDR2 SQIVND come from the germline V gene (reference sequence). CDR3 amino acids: CASSTSGGGQPQHF. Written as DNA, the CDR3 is TGTGCCAGTAGCACTTCAGGGGGCGGTCAGCCCCAGCATTTT.

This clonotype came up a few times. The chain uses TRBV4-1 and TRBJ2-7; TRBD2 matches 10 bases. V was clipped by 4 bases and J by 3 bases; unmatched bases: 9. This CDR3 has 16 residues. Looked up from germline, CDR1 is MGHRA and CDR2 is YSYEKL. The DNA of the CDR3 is TGCGCCAGCAGCCCAGCGGGGGGGCCGTCGGGCTACGAGCAGTACTTC. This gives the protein CASSPAGGPSGYEQYF.

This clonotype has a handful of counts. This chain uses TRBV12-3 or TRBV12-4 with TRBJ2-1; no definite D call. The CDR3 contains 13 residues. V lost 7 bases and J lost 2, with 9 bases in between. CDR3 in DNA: TGTGCCAGCACAACGGCGGCCTACAATGAGCAGTTCTTC. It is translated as CASTTAAYNEQFF.

The CDR3 protein is CASSAGTSVSYEQYF. The CDR3 coding sequence is TGTGCCAGCAGCGCCGGGACTAGCGTTTCCTACGAGCAGTACTTC. V usage is TRBV6-1 and J usage is TRBJ2-7; 10 bases line up with TRBD2. From germline, CDR1 is MNHNS and CDR2 SASEGT. CDR3 length equals 15 residues. The V gene end was trimmed by 6 bases and the J gene end by 1 base; junction bases not matched to a gene: 6.

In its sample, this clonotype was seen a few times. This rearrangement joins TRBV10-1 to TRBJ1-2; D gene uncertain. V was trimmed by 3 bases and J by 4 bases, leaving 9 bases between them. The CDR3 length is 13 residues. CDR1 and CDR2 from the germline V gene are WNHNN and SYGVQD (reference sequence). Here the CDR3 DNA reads TGCGCCAGCAGTGAAGGATCTTCCTATGGCTACACCTTC. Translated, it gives CASSEGSSYGYTF.

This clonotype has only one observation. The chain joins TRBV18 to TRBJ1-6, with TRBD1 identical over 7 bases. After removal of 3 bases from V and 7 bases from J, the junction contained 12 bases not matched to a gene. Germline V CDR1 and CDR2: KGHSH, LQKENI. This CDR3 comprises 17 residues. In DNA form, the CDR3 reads TGTGCCAGCTCACCCACCGTGCGACAGGGAACAAATTCACCCCTCCACTTT. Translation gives CASSPTVRQGTNSPLHF.

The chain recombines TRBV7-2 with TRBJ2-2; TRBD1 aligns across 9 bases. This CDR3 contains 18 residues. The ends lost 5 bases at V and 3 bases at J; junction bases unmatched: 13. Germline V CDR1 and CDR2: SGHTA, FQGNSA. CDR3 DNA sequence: TGTGCCAGCAGCCCCCGGACAGGGGTAAGAGAGGACACCGGGGAGCTGTTTTTT. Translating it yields CASSPRTGVREDTGELFF.

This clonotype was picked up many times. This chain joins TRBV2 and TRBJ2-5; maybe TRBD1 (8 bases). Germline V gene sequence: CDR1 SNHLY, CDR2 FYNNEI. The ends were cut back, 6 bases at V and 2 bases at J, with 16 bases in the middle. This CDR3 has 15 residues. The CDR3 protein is CASRKGQGGQETQYF. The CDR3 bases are TGTGCCAGCAGAAAAGGACAGGGAGGGCAAGAGACCCAGTACTTC.

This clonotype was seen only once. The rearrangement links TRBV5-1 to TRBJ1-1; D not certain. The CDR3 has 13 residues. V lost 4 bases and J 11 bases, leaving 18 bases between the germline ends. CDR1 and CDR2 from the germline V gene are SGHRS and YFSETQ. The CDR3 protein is CASSALIDTSAFF. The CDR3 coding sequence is TGCGCCAGCAGCGCCTTGATCGACACGTCTGCTTTCTTT.

The CDR3 DNA reads TGTGCCAGCAGCCTTAAAGGTAGCACCTATGGCTACACCTTC. It codes for CASSLKGSTYGYTF. V and J are TRBV12-3 or TRBV12-4 and TRBJ1-2; no firm D call. The CDR3 covers 14 residues. With 6 bases removed from V and 4 bases from J, the gap between germline ends came to 15 bases.

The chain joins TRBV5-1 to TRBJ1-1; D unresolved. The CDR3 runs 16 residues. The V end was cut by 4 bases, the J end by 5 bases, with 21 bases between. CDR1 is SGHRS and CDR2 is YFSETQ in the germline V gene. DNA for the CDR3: TGCGCCAGCAGCCGCACAACAACCGGAGGCGGGACTGAAGCTTTCTTT. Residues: CASSRTTTGGGTEAFF.

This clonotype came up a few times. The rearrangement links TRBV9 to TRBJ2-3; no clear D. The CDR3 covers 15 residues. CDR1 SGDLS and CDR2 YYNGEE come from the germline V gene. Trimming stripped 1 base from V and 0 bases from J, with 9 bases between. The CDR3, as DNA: TGTGCCAGCAGCGTACACAGCCAAAGCACAGATACGCAGTATTTT. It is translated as CASSVHSQSTDTQYF.

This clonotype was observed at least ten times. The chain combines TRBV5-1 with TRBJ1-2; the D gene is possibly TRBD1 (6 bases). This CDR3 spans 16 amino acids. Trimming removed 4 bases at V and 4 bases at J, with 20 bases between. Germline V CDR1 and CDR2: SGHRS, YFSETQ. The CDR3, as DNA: TGCGCCAGCAGCCCAGGACAGTCTTCCGTCAGCTATGGCTACACCTTC. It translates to CASSPGQSSVSYGYTF.

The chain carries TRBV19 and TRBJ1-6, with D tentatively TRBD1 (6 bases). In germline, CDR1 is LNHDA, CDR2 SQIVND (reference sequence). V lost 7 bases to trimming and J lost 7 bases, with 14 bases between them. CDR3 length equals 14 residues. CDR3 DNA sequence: TGTGCCAGTACGCGACAGGATGTCAATTCACCCCTCCACTTT. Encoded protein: CASTRQDVNSPLHF. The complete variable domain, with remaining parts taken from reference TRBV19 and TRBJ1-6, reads DGGITQSPKYLFRKEGQNVTLSCEQNLNHDAMYWYRQDPGQGLRLIYYSQIVNDFQKGDIAEGYSVSREKKESFPLTVTSAQKNPTAFYLCASTRQDVNSPLHFGNGTRLTVT.

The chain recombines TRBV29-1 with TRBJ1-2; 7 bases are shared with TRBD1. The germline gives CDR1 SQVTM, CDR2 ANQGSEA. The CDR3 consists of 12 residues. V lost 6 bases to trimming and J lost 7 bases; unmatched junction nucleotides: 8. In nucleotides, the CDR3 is TGCAGCGTGGGACAGTCGGCCGGTGGCTACACCTTC. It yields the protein CSVGQSAGGYTF.